This T cell receptor (beta chain) originates from a study of monozygotic twins with inflammatory bowel disease. Broader study findings: Lower TCRbeta diversity (inverse Simpson) was seen in IBD patients than in healthy co-twins.

After re-calling the 5' RACE reads, TCRdb lists one entry per CDR3 protein, DNA absent. The sample's table shows approximately 390,000 distinct CDR3 sequences. CDR1 and CDR2 from the germline V gene are DFQATT and SNEGSKA (reference sequence). The CDR3 spans 15 residues. To note about this clonotype: Its specificity is not known.

This chain joins TRBV20-1 and TRBJ1-3; the TCRdb call, TRBD1, lacks DNA for checking. The specimen sequenced was blood. This receptor was obtained from a human donor with ulcerative colitis or Crohn's disease, or a healthy co-twin of an affected twin (not recorded which). The CDR3 here is CSASRGQGTGNTIYF.